These 27 T cell receptor beta chains originate from one sample sequenced in a study of T cell responses to AZD1222 COVID-19 vaccine. Sequenced by immunoSEQ multiplex PCR; TCRdb stores in-frame clones only, minus some. The sample holds 200,000 or so clones, almost 95% seen once. The source material was peripheral blood, sampled on day 0 of AZD1222 vaccination. All receptors derive from an adult in good health.

The count of this clone is one. The chain carries TRBV23-1 and TRBJ1-1, with a possible D match to TRBD1 (6 bases). TRBV23-1 is filed as an ORF, its function uncertain. Trimming cost V 0 bases and J 4 bases, with 12 bases left between them. The length of the CDR3 is 15 residues. Here the CDR3 DNA reads TGCGCCAGCAGTCAATCTTGCCAGGGGCCCACTGAAGCTTTCTTT. Translation gives CASSQSCQGPTEAFF.

The chain recombines TRBV30 with TRBJ2-7; D perhaps matches TRBD2 (7 bases). Germline CDR1 GTSNPN, CDR2 SVGIG (reference sequence). V lost 2 bases and J 3 bases, leaving 11 bases between the germline ends. The CDR3 loop spans 13 amino acids. The CDR3 nucleotides are TGTGCCTGGAGTCGGGGAGGGGGCTACGAGCAGTACGTC. Its protein product is CAWSRGGGYEQYV.

V usage is TRBV7-2 and J usage is TRBJ1-4, with 8 bases matching TRBD1. Germline V gives CDR1 SGHTA, CDR2 FQGNSA. The CDR3 is 14 residues long. V lost 5 bases, J lost 11 bases, and 10 bases stayed unmatched. This CDR3 is CASSPGGAGGKLFF. The CDR3 DNA is TGTGCCAGCAGCCCAGGGGGCGCAGGTGGGAAACTGTTTTTT.

The chain has TRBV4-2 and TRBJ1-2; D gene uncertain. CDR3 length: 12 residues. Germline CDR1 LGHNA, CDR2 YNFKEQ. Trimming removed 0 bases at V and 6 bases at J, with 5 bases between. The CDR3 protein is CASSQDSHGYTF. The CDR3 DNA reads TGTGCCAGCAGCCAAGACAGCCATGGCTACACCTTC.

The rearrangement uses TRBV7-9 and TRBJ2-2, with a possible D match to TRBD1 (6 bases). The CDR3 is 16 residues long. With 5 bases removed from V and 0 bases from J, the gap between germline ends came to 13 bases. Germline-derived CDR1 and CDR2 are SEHNR and FQNEAQ (reference sequence). The CDR3 DNA is TGTGCCAGCAGCAGGGGGACGGACTCGAACACCGGGGAGCTGTTTTTT. Amino acids: CASSRGTDSNTGELFF.

This sequence joins TRBV7-9 and TRBJ2-5; possibly TRBD1 for D (6 bases). The germline V gene has CDR1 SEHNR and CDR2 FQNEAQ (reference sequence). There are 15 residues in the CDR3. Trimming took 2 bases from V and 4 from J, leaving 14 bases between them. The CDR3 region is CASSLSTGMRETQYF. The CDR3 coding sequence is TGTGCCAGCAGCTTAAGTACAGGGATGAGAGAGACCCAGTACTTC.

The chain carries TRBV3-1 (or the pseudogene TRBV3-2) and TRBJ1-1; D call uncertain. The V and J ends lost 5 bases and 5 bases respectively, with 9 bases between them. Germline loops: CDR1 LGHDT, CDR2 YNNKEL (reference sequence). This CDR3 contains 12 residues. In DNA form, the CDR3 reads TGTGCCAGCAGCGCCCGCTGGACTGAAGCTTTCTTT. Amino acid sequence: CASSARWTEAFF.

CDR3 sequence (DNA): TGTGCCATCAGTAGTCAGGGGGGTACGCAGTATTTT. Its protein is CAISSQGGTQYF. V usage is TRBV10-3 and J usage is TRBJ2-3; perhaps TRBD1 as D (7 bases). The CDR3 consists of 12 residues. In germline, CDR1 is ENHRY, CDR2 SYGVKD. Trimming removed 5 bases at V and 8 bases at J, with 11 bases between.

This clone was counted between two and nine times. This chain links TRBV19 with TRBJ1-1, with 7 nucleotides matching TRBD1. Germline V gene lookup returns CDR1 LNHDA and CDR2 SQIVND (reference sequence). The junction had 4 bases not matched to a gene; V was cut back by 1 base and J by 2 bases. The CDR3 runs to 15 residues. The CDR3 region has the DNA TGTGCCAGTAGTATAGTGGGGACAGCAAACACTGAAGCTTTCTTT. It translates to CASSIVGTANTEAFF.

The V call is TRBV4-2, the J call TRBJ2-7; perhaps TRBD2 as D (5 bases). There are 14 residues in the CDR3. V gave up 0 bases and J gave up 0 bases, with 6 bases separating them. Germline CDR1 is LGHNA and CDR2 is YNFKEQ. CDR3 amino acids: CASSQETSSYEQYF. The CDR3 nucleotides are TGTGCCAGCAGCCAAGAAACTAGCTCCTACGAGCAGTACTTC.

This chain uses TRBV7-8 with TRBJ1-1; D remains ambiguous. Per germline, CDR1 SGHVS and CDR2 FQNEAQ. Trimming removed 0 bases at V and 2 bases at J, with 13 bases between. The length of the CDR3 is 16 residues. CDR3 amino acids: CASSLALKGLNTEAFF. The DNA for the CDR3 is TGTGCCAGCAGCTTAGCGCTGAAGGGCCTAAACACTGAAGCTTTCTTT.

The V gene is TRBV11-1, the J gene TRBJ1-2, with TRBD1 identical over 8 bases. With 8 bases clipped from V and 4 bases from J, the junction kept 12 bases outside the gene matches. Looked up from germline, CDR1 is SGHAT and CDR2 is FQDESV (reference sequence). This CDR3 comprises 15 residues. DNA of the CDR3: TGTGCCAGCCCCAGTGACAGGGGAGTAGGCTATGGCTACACCTTC. Translation: CASPSDRGVGYGYTF.

This chain uses TRBV28 with TRBJ2-5; D tentatively fits TRBD1 or TRBD2 (7 bases each). Trimming took 4 bases from V and 5 from J, leaving 17 bases between them. The germline gives CDR1 MDHEN, CDR2 SYDVKM. The CDR3 runs to 15 residues. The CDR3 sequence is CASSSGGEGLETQYF. Here the CDR3 DNA reads TGTGCCAGCAGTTCAGGGGGGGAGGGGTTGGAGACCCAGTACTTC.

The CDR3 reads CASSDSGTNEKLFF. For the CDR3, the DNA is TGTGCCAGCAGCGATAGTGGGACTAATGAAAAACTGTTTTTT. This chain links TRBV9 with TRBJ1-4; D unclear. CDR3 length equals 14 residues. Germline assignment: CDR1 SGDLS and CDR2 YYNGEE. V was shortened by 3 bases and J by 2 bases, with 8 bases between the two germline ends.

The table lists this clone with a count of one. V gene TRBV7-2 combines with J gene TRBJ1-1; D is ambiguous. The germline CDR1 and CDR2 sequences are SGHTA and FQGNSA. CDR3 size: 14 residues. V was trimmed by 5 bases and J by 7 bases, leaving 17 bases between them. The CDR3 loop is CASSHGRTNGEAFF. The CDR3 DNA is TGTGCCAGCAGCCACGGACGGACGAACGGTGAAGCTTTCTTT.

This chain joins TRBV19 and TRBJ2-7; D may be TRBD1 (5 bases). The CDR3 consists of 14 residues. Germline values: CDR1 LNHDA, CDR2 SQIVND (reference sequence). Trimming removed 2 bases at V and 1 base at J, with 9 bases between. The CDR3 DNA reads TGTGCCAGTAGTATACAGGGTAATTCCTACGAGCAGTACTTC. This sequence encodes CASSIQGNSYEQYF.

CDR3 loop: CASSAFNEQFF. For the CDR3, the DNA is TGTGCCAGCAGCGCGTTCAATGAGCAGTTCTTC. This rearrangement joins TRBV2 to TRBJ2-1; D is uncertain. The CDR3 contains 11 residues. The V gene lost 6 bases and the J gene lost 6 bases, with 6 bases spanning the gap. Germline assignment: CDR1 SNHLY and CDR2 FYNNEI. The full variable domain, completed using reference TRBV2 and TRBJ2-1, is EPEVTQTPSHQVTQMGQEVILRCVPISNHLYFYWYRQILGQKVEFLVSFYNNEISEKSEIFDDQFSVERPDGSNFTLKIRSTKLEDSAMYFCASSAFNEQFFGPGTRLTVL.

This chain joins TRBV19 and TRBJ2-2; perhaps TRBD1 as D (6 bases). Germline CDR1 reads LNHDA; CDR2 reads SQIVND (reference sequence). This CDR3 is built from 16 residues. V lost 1 base, J lost 3 bases, and 12 bases lay in between. CDR3 DNA: TGTGCCAGTAGTATAGGGGGCAGGGGACACACCGGGGAGCTGTTTTTT. It yields the protein CASSIGGRGHTGELFF.

This chain joins TRBV12-3 or TRBV12-4 and TRBJ2-7; the D is unclear. V was pared by 3 bases and J by 1 base, with 4 bases between. The CDR3 contains 12 residues. CDR3 in amino acids: CASSLYSYEQYF. The CDR3 nucleotides are TGTGCCAGCAGTTTGTATTCCTACGAGCAGTACTTC.

In this sample, this clone turned up once. V and J are TRBV4-1 and TRBJ2-7; D is unclear. V lost 2 bases and J 7 bases, leaving 12 bases between the germline ends. The CDR3 spans 13 residues. Germline loops: CDR1 MGHRA, CDR2 YSYEKL. CDR3 in amino acids: CASSQNPSREQYF. Written as DNA, the CDR3 is TGCGCCAGCAGCCAAAATCCCTCGAGAGAGCAGTACTTC.

This chain uses TRBV7-6 with TRBJ1-1; D uncertain. The germline V gene encodes CDR1 SGHVS and CDR2 FNYEAQ. The germline V and J ends were trimmed by 1 base and 3 bases, with 9 bases remaining between them. This CDR3 contains 14 residues. CDR3 in amino acids: CASSLEGRDTEAFF. CDR3 bases: TGTGCCAGCAGCTTAGAAGGTAGGGACACTGAAGCTTTCTTT.

The chain couples TRBV7-9 to TRBJ2-1, with 7 bases matching TRBD2. CDR1 SEHNR and CDR2 FQNEAQ come from the germline V gene (reference sequence). The CDR3 consists of 14 residues. V lost 8 bases, J lost 2 bases, and 6 bases stayed unmatched. In nucleotides, the CDR3 is TGTGCCAGCGGCGGGAGACGGGCCTACAATGAGCAGTTCTTC. Protein: CASGGRRAYNEQFF.

The V and J genes are TRBV5-1 and TRBJ2-1; the D gene is possibly TRBD1 (6 bases). V lost 8 bases and J 6 bases, leaving 21 bases between the germline ends. Germline V gives CDR1 SGHRS, CDR2 YFSETQ. This CDR3 has 15 residues. Here the CDR3 DNA reads TGCGCCAGAGGAACCGGGACAAAAGGGTCCAATGAGCAGTTCTTC. Translated: CARGTGTKGSNEQFF.

The V call is TRBV30, the J call TRBJ2-5, with 14 bases fitting TRBD2. Germline assignment: CDR1 GTSNPN and CDR2 SVGIG (reference sequence). The CDR3 spans 14 residues. The J segment lost 4 bases and the V segment lost 5 bases, leaving 3 bases of the junction unmatched. The CDR3 DNA follows: TGTGCCTGGCGGACTAGCGGGGGGCGAGAGACCCAGTACTTC. Encoded protein: CAWRTSGGRETQYF.

The chain recombines TRBV7-9 with TRBJ1-6; 7 positions match TRBD1. CDR3 length: 15 residues. Germline V lookup: CDR1 SEHNR, CDR2 FQNEAQ (reference sequence). After removal of 4 bases from V and 3 bases from J, the junction contained 3 bases not matched to a gene. CDR3: CASSSTGSYNSPLHF. The CDR3 DNA is TGTGCCAGCAGCTCGACAGGGAGCTATAATTCACCCCTCCACTTT.

The rearrangement links TRBV4-2 to TRBJ2-6; D is ambiguous. Germline loops: CDR1 LGHNA, CDR2 YNFKEQ. The CDR3 consists of 20 residues. Deletions cut 0 bases from V and 0 bases from J, with 18 bases between. CDR3 in amino acids: CASSQETLPDTTSGANVLTF. The CDR3 DNA reads TGTGCCAGCAGCCAAGAGACCCTCCCAGACACCACCTCTGGGGCCAACGTCCTGACTTTC.

The DNA for the CDR3 is TGTGCCAGCAGACGCAGGGAATACCCCTTCTCCTACAATGAGCAGTTCTTC. Residues: CASRRREYPFSYNEQFF. The rearrangement joins TRBV28 to TRBJ2-1, with TRBD1 as a possible D gene (5 bases). From germline, CDR1 is MDHEN and CDR2 SYDVKM. The length of the CDR3 is 17 residues. Deletions cut 6 bases from V and 0 bases from J, with 18 bases between.